These 30 T cell receptor beta chains came from one sample sequenced in a study of blood T cells in healthy people across ages. Through a sample-barcoded 5' primer and a J-beta primer mix, a second PCR was run for roughly 6 to 11 cycles. TCRdb processed the 5' RACE reads anew with MiXCR; each CDR3 protein has one entry. The data show 750,000 to 950,000 distinct CDR3 sequences, with 40% to 65% seen just once and approximately 41% held by the top ten. The material sequenced was blood. Receptors originate from a man at least 80 years old in good health.

V gene TRBV20-1 combines with J gene TRBJ1-1; TRBD1 matches 9 bases. The CDR3 consists of 13 residues. The germline V gene encodes CDR1 DFQATT and CDR2 SNEGSKA (reference sequence). Trimming removed 1 base from V and 7 bases from J; junction bases left unmatched: 4. The CDR3 DNA is TGCAGTGCTAGAGTATACAGGGGGCTTGAAGCTTTCTTT. Amino acids: CSARVYRGLEAFF.

This clonotype was found a few times. This chain uses TRBV15 with TRBJ2-4; possible D gene TRBD1, 6 bases. TRBJ2-7 explains the end of the DNA better; the J call may be wrong. The CDR3 length is 13 residues. Germline CDR1 and CDR2: LNHNV and YYDKDF (reference sequence). The CDR3 here is CATTRDIRSEQYF. The CDR3 DNA reads TGTGCCACCACCCGGGACATCCGATCCGAGCAGTACTTC.

The rearrangement links TRBV5-8 to TRBJ1-2; TRBD1 is a possible D gene (6 bases). V shed 4 bases and J shed 4 bases, with 14 bases lying between them. Per the germline V gene, CDR1 is SGHTS and CDR2 is YDEGEE. The CDR3 has 14 residues. CDR3 in DNA: TGTGCCAGCAGCCTCAGGGGAGGGCCCTATGGCTACACCTTC. Its translation is CASSLRGGPYGYTF. The full variable domain, in which reference TRBV5-8 and TRBJ1-2 provide the parts outside the CDR3, is EAGVTQSPTHLIKTRGQQATLRCSPISGHTSVYWYQQALGLGLQFLLWYDEGEERNRGNFPPRFSGRQFPNYSSELNVNALELEDSALYLCASSLRGGPYGYTFGSGTRLTVV.

This clonotype has a handful of counts. This chain joins TRBV29-1 and TRBJ2-1; 16 bases align to TRBD2. V shed 7 bases and J 3 bases; nucleotides not matched to a gene: 6. Germline CDR1 is SQVTM and CDR2 is ANQGSEA. The CDR3 spans 16 residues. CDR3 sequence (DNA): TGCAGCGGGGGACTAGCGGGAGGGATACTCTACAATGAGCAGTTCTTC. It codes for CSGGLAGGILYNEQFF.

The J gene is TRBJ2-5, the V gene TRBV12-3 or TRBV12-4; 7 positions match TRBD1. The DNA end is more similar to TRBJ2-7, so the J call may be wrong. This CDR3 spans 16 amino acids. The CDR3: CASSLRQGRPTYEQYF. The CDR3 DNA reads as TGTGCCAGCAGTTTGCGACAGGGAAGGCCCACCTACGAGCAGTACTTC.

The chain joins TRBV7-3 to TRBJ2-7; D is unclear. The germline gives CDR1 SGHTA, CDR2 FQGTGA. The CDR3 sequence is 16 residues long. V lost 7 bases and J 4 bases, leaving 23 bases between the germline ends. In DNA form, the CDR3 reads TGTGCCAGCATCCCCGGCAAAAGCAAGCCGCTTTACGAGCAGTACTTC. Its protein is CASIPGKSKPLYEQYF.

This clonotype was detected many times. This chain uses TRBV20-1 with TRBJ1-2; 8 bases map to TRBD1. This CDR3 is 13 amino acids long. V was pared by 5 bases and J by 6 bases, with 8 bases of the junction left unmatched. Germline CDR1 reads DFQATT; CDR2 reads SNEGSKA (reference sequence). The CDR3 is CSARTGSIDGYTF. The CDR3 DNA is TGCAGTGCTCGGACAGGGTCTATAGATGGCTACACCTTC.

The chain links TRBV5-1 to TRBJ2-3; tentatively, D is TRBD2 (6 bases). Germline V gene lookup returns CDR1 SGHRS and CDR2 YFSETQ. The V and J ends lost 0 bases and 2 bases respectively, with 13 bases between them. The CDR3 length is 16 residues. CDR3: CASSLVLGGITDTQYF. The CDR3, as DNA: TGCGCCAGCAGCTTGGTGTTAGGAGGGATCACAGATACGCAGTATTTT.

The chain is built from TRBV6-2 or TRBV6-3 and TRBJ2-7, with 7 positions matching TRBD2. The V gene's germline CDR1 is MNHEY and CDR2 SVGEGT. V lost 6 bases, J lost 2 bases, and 7 bases stayed unmatched. This CDR3 spans 14 amino acids. The CDR3 DNA sequence: TGTGCCAGCAGCCCCCAGGGAGGGGCCTACGAGCAGTACTTC. Translating gives CASSPQGGAYEQYF.

This clonotype was counted between two and nine times. This chain links TRBV2 with TRBJ2-1, with D perhaps TRBD2 (5 bases). Germline V CDR1 and CDR2: SNHLY, FYNNEI. This CDR3 is 14 amino acids long. Trimming pared 0 bases from V and 8 bases from J, leaving 11 bases between. The CDR3 spells CASSEASVGDEQFF. CDR3 nucleotides: TGTGCCAGCAGTGAAGCTAGCGTTGGGGATGAGCAGTTCTTC.

V and J are TRBV6-5 and TRBJ2-7, with D tentatively TRBD1 or TRBD2 (5 bases each). The CDR3 spans 15 residues. CDR1 and CDR2 (germline): MNHEY, SVGAGI. V gave up 2 bases and J gave up 5 bases, with 16 bases separating them. This CDR3 is CASSYTSGLRDEQYF. CDR3 sequence (DNA): TGTGCCAGCAGTTACACCTCGGGGCTCAGGGACGAGCAGTACTTC.

In its sample, this clonotype was seen a few times. The chain carries TRBV5-1 and TRBJ2-1; 8 bases match TRBD1. V dropped 3 bases and J dropped 9; count of bases not matched to a gene: 11. Germline V gives CDR1 SGHRS, CDR2 YFSETQ. This CDR3 comprises 15 residues. This chain's CDR3 is CASSWTGQVLGEQFF. CDR3 coding DNA: TGCGCCAGCAGCTGGACGGGACAGGTACTCGGTGAGCAGTTCTTC.

As concerns this clonotype: An end of the junction does not agree with germline; a read error may underlie this. The J gene is TRBJ2-3, the V gene TRBV9, with D possibly TRBD1 on 5 matching bases. This CDR3 region has 16 residues. CDR1 SGDLS and CDR2 YYNGEE come from the germline V gene. CDR3 bases: TGTACCAGCAGCGAGACAGCACTCCTTAGCACAGATACGCAGTATTTT. As protein: CTSSETALLSTDTQYF.

The chain links TRBV10-3 to TRBJ2-5; D is possibly TRBD1 or TRBD2 (5 bases each). V was pared by 6 bases and J by 0 bases, with 11 bases between. This CDR3 is built from 14 residues. CDR1 and CDR2 from the germline V gene are ENHRY and SYGVKD. The CDR3 bases are TGTGCCATCAGAGGGGTCGGGGACCAAGAGACCCAGTACTTC. It specifies CAIRGVGDQETQYF.

The chain is built from TRBV27 and TRBJ2-3; 12 nucleotides match TRBD2. This CDR3 is built from 19 residues. The junction had 12 bases not matched to a gene; V was cut back by 4 bases and J by 1 base. Germline values: CDR1 MNHEY, CDR2 SMNVEV (reference sequence). The CDR3 here is CASSSRLAGVGLRTDTQYF. The CDR3, as DNA: TGTGCCAGCAGTTCCCGACTAGCGGGGGTGGGCCTCCGCACAGATACGCAGTATTTT.

This clonotype has a handful of counts. V usage is TRBV20-1 and J usage is TRBJ2-1; TRBD2 agrees at 7 bases. The germline V gene encodes CDR1 DFQATT and CDR2 SNEGSKA (reference sequence). The CDR3 extends over 13 amino acids. The CDR3 DNA reads as TGCAGCGTGAGCGGGATTTCCTACAATGAGCAGTTCTTC. Encoded protein: CSVSGISYNEQFF.

The rearrangement joins TRBV10-3 to TRBJ2-7; 9 bases match TRBD1. Unmatched junction bases numbered 10, after V lost 4 bases and J lost 6 bases. The CDR3 is 15 amino acids. Looked up from germline, CDR1 is ENHRY and CDR2 is SYGVKD. CDR3 coding DNA: TGTGCCATCAGTGGGACCGGGACAGGGAGGGGCGAGCAGTACTTC. Translated: CAISGTGTGRGEQYF.

This chain connects TRBV11-2 to TRBJ1-4, with a possible D match to TRBD1 (5 bases). CDR1 and CDR2 (germline): SGHAT, FQNNGV. The CDR3 runs to 14 residues. V lost 5 bases and J lost 3, with 10 bases in between. In nucleotides, the CDR3 is TGTGCCAGCAGCGGCAGGGTTGCTAATGAAAAACTGTTTTTT. This sequence encodes CASSGRVANEKLFF. Filled out from reference TRBV11-2 and TRBJ1-4, the complete variable domain reads EAGVAQSPRYKIIEKRQSVAFWCNPISGHATLYWYQQILGQGPKLLIQFQNNGVVDDSQLPKDRFSAERLKGVDSTLKIQPAKLEDSAVYLCASSGRVANEKLFFGSGTQLSVL.

The chain employs TRBV18 and TRBJ1-1; weak D call: TRBD1 (5 bases). The CDR3 runs 16 residues. Germline V gene data show CDR1 as KGHSH and CDR2 as LQKENI. With 3 bases removed from V and 1 base from J, the gap between germline ends came to 15 bases. Here the CDR3 DNA reads TGTGCCAGCTCACCGGAAGGGACTTCTTGGAACACTGAAGCTTTCTTT. It encodes CASSPEGTSWNTEAFF. The full variable domain, its missing parts supplied by reference TRBV18 and TRBJ1-1, is NAGVMQNPRHLVRRRGQEARLRCSPMKGHSHVYWYRQLPEEGLKFMVYLQKENIIDESGMPKERFSAEFPKEGPSILRIQQVVRGDSAAYFCASSPEGTSWNTEAFFGQGTRLTVV.

The chain combines TRBV7-3 with TRBJ2-3, with unresolved D. The V gene lost 3 bases and the J gene lost 2 bases, with 9 bases spanning the gap. Germline loops: CDR1 SGHTA, CDR2 FQGTGA. This CDR3 is 14 amino acids long. The CDR3: CASSFMGFTDTQYF. Here the CDR3 DNA reads TGTGCCAGCAGCTTTATGGGTTTCACAGATACGCAGTATTTT.

The chain couples TRBV2 to TRBJ2-3; possibly TRBD2 for D (6 bases). V lost 2 bases and J lost 14, with 17 bases in between. This CDR3 comprises 13 residues. From germline, CDR1 is SNHLY and CDR2 FYNNEI. The DNA of the CDR3 is TGTGCCAGCAGTGAATCGGGAGTCGGGTACGCGTATTTT. This codes for CASSESGVGYAYF.

The chain joins TRBV20-1 to TRBJ1-4, with a tentative D call TRBD1 (6 bases). Germline V gene data show CDR1 as DFQATT and CDR2 as SNEGSKA (reference sequence). Trimming removed 3 bases at V and 0 bases at J, with 14 bases between. The CDR3 runs to 16 residues. CDR3 amino acids: CSASSAEGATNEKLFF. In nucleotides, the CDR3 is TGCAGTGCTAGTTCCGCGGAGGGGGCAACTAATGAAAAACTGTTTTTT.

The chain joins TRBV5-1 to TRBJ2-1; possible D gene TRBD2, 6 bases. CDR3 length equals 17 residues. Germline V gives CDR1 SGHRS, CDR2 YFSETQ. The germline V and J ends were trimmed by 0 bases and 3 bases, with 16 bases remaining between them. The CDR3 protein is CASSLAPPGTYYNEQFF. CDR3 bases: TGCGCCAGCAGCTTGGCCCCCCCCGGGACTTACTACAATGAGCAGTTCTTC.

CDR3 bases: TGTGCCAGCAGCAGGACGACCCAGTACTTC. It is translated as CASSRTTQYF. The chain couples TRBV2 to TRBJ2-5, with D hard to call. CDR3 length: 10 amino acids. The V and J ends lost 6 bases and 7 bases respectively, with 6 bases between them. Germline-derived CDR1 and CDR2 are SNHLY and FYNNEI.

This chain uses TRBV11-1 with TRBJ2-1; D is unclear. With 5 bases removed from V and 10 bases from J, the gap between germline ends came to 18 bases. The CDR3 consists of 14 residues. Germline CDR1 and CDR2: SGHAT and FQDESV (reference sequence). The CDR3: CASSQKRAAREQFF. CDR3 nucleotide sequence: TGTGCCAGCAGCCAAAAAAGGGCGGCCCGGGAGCAGTTCTTC.

The genes are TRBV9 and TRBJ2-5, with D perhaps matching TRBD1 or TRBD2 (5 bases each). Germline V lookup: CDR1 SGDLS, CDR2 YYNGEE. The V gene lost 4 bases and the J gene lost 2 bases, with 12 bases spanning the gap. The CDR3 is 14 amino acids. CDR3 in amino acids: CASSKQRGQETQYF. For the CDR3, the DNA is TGTGCCAGCAGCAAACAGAGGGGACAAGAGACCCAGTACTTC.

The CDR3 is CASKTGGDHRYAYF. CDR3 nucleotides: TGTGCCAGCAAGACAGGGGGCGATCACAGATACGCGTATTTT. V usage is TRBV28 and J usage is TRBJ2-3; 10 bases agree with TRBD1. Germline CDR1 MDHEN, CDR2 SYDVKM. This CDR3 comprises 14 residues. V shed 7 bases, J shed 14 bases, and the junction held 15 bases outside the gene matches.

This sequence joins TRBV6-6 and TRBJ2-7; D assignment may be TRBD1 or TRBD2 (5 bases each). From germline, CDR1 is MNHNY and CDR2 SVGAGI (reference sequence). Trimming removed 6 bases at V and 11 bases at J, with 17 bases between. This CDR3 is 12 amino acids long. CDR3 in DNA: TGTGCCAGCAGGCCTCCCAGAGGGGACGAGTACTTC. It is translated as CASRPPRGDEYF.

The chain carries TRBV2 and TRBJ1-1, with 7 bases aligning to TRBD1. Per germline, CDR1 SNHLY and CDR2 FYNNEI. The CDR3 length is 13 residues. The ends lost 8 bases at V and 4 bases at J; junction bases unmatched: 7. CDR3 loop: CASRDSPLTEAFF. The CDR3 DNA reads TGTGCCAGCCGGGACAGCCCACTCACTGAAGCTTTCTTT.

This chain uses TRBV12-3 or TRBV12-4 with TRBJ2-7; TRBD2 matches 7 bases. CDR3 length: 15 amino acids. V lost 5 bases to trimming and J lost 0 bases; unmatched junction nucleotides: 7. CDR3 loop: CASSPAGRGSYEQYF. CDR3 DNA: TGTGCCAGCAGTCCGGCGGGGAGGGGCTCCTACGAGCAGTACTTC.